The present entry profiles one T cell receptor beta chain with its context. This entry belongs to a study of control samples from healthy donors and cancer patients. Sequencing used immunoSEQ multiplex PCR; TCRdb keeps in-frame clones, though not all of them. The table has some 130,000 clones, just over 90% seen once. CDR3 length equals 14 residues. Germline V CDR1 and CDR2: SGHTA, FQGTGA. V lost 5 bases and J 1 base, leaving 11 bases between the germline ends. The rearrangement joins TRBV7-3 to TRBJ1-1; D not resolved. Sequenced material: PBMCs. The receptor's source is a man in his fifties or sixties with head and neck cancer. CDR3 protein: CASSQSTANTEAFF. CDR3 nucleotide sequence: TGTGCCAGCAGCCAAAGCACAGCGAACACTGAAGCTTTCTTT.